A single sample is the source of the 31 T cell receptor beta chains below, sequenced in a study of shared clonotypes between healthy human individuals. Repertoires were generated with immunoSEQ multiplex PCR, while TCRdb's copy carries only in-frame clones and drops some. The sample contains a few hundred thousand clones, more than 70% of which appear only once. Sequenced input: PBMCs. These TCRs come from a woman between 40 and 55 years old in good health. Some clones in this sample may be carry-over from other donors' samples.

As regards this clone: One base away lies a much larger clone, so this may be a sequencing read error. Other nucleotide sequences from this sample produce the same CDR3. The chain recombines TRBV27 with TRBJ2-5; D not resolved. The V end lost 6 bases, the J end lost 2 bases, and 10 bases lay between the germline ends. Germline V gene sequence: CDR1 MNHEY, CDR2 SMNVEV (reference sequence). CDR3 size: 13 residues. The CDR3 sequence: CASRGDGQETQYF. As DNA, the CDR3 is TGTGCCAGCAGGGGTGACGGGCAAGAGACCCAGTACTTC.

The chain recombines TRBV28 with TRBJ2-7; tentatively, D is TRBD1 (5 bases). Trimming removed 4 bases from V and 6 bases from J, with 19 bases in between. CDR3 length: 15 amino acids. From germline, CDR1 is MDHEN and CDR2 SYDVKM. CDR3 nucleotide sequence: TGTGCCAGCAGTTCTACAGGTGACTCTTGGTTCGAGCAGTACTTC. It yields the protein CASSSTGDSWFEQYF.

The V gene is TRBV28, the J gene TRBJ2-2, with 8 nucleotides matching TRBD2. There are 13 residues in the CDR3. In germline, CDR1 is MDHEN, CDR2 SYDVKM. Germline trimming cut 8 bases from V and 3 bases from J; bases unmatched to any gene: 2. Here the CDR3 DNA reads TGTGCCAGCGGGCGGGAGGACACCGGGGAGCTGTTTTTT. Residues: CASGREDTGELFF.

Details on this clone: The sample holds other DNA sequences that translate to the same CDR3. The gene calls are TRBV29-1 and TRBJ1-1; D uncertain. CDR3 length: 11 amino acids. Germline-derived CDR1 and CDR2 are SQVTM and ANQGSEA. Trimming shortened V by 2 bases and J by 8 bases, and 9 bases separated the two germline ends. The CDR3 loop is CSVEIGQEAFF. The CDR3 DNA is TGCAGCGTTGAAATTGGGCAGGAAGCTTTCTTT.

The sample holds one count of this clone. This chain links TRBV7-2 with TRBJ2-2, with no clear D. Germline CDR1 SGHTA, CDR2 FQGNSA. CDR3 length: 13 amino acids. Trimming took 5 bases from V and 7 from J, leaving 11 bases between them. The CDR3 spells CASSLKWGGELFF. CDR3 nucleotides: TGTGCCAGCAGCCTAAAGTGGGGCGGGGAGCTGTTTTTT.

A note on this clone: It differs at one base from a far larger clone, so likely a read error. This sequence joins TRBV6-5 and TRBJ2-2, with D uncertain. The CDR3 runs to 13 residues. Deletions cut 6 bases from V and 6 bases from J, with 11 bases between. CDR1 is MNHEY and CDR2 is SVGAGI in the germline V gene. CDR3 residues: CASRAHNAGELFF. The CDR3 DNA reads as TGTGCCAGCAGGGCCCACAACGCCGGGGAGCTGTTTTTT.

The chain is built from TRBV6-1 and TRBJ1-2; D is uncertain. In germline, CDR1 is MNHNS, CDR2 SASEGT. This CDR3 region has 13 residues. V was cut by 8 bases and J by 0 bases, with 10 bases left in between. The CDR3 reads CASFARTNYGYTF. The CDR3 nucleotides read TGTGCCAGCTTCGCCAGGACTAACTATGGCTACACCTTC.

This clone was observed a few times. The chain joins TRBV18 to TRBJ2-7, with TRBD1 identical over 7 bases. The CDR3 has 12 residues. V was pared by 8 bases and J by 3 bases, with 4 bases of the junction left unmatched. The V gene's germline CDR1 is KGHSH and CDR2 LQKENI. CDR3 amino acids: CASRGGGYEQYF. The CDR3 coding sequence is TGTGCCAGCCGAGGGGGCGGCTACGAGCAGTACTTC.

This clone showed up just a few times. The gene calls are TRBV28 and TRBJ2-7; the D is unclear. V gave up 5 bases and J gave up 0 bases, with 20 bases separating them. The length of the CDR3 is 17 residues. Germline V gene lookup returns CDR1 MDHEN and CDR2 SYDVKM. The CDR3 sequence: CASSIERALASSYEQYF. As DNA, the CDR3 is TGTGCCAGCAGTATTGAACGGGCCCTTGCAAGCTCCTACGAGCAGTACTTC.

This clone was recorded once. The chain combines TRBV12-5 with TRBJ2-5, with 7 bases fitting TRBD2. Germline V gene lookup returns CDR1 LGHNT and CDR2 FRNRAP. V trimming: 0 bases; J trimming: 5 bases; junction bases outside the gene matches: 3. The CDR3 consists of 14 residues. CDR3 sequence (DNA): TGTGCTAGTGGTTTGGTACTAGCGAGGGAGACCCAGTACTTC. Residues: CASGLVLARETQYF.

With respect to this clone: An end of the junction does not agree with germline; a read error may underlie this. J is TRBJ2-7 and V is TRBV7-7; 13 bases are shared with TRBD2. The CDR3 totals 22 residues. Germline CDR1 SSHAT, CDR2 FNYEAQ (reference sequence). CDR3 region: CASSLYCGAGLAGRSGDYEQYF. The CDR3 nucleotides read TGTGCTAGCAGCTTATATTGCGGGGCGGGACTAGCGGGAAGAAGCGGGGATTACGAGCAGTACTTC. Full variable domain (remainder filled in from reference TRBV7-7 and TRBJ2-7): GAGVSQSPRYKVTKRGQDVTLRCDPISSHATLYWYQQALGQGPEFLTYFNYEAQPDKSGLPSDRFSAERPEGSISTLTIQRTEQRDSAMYRCASSLYCGAGLAGRSGDYEQYFGPGTRLTVT.

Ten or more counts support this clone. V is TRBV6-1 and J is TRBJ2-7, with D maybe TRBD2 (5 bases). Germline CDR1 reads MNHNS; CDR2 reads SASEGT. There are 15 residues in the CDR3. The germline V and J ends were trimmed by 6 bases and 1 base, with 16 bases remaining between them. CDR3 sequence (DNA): TGTGCCAGCAGCGTCTCTACGGACTCATCCTACGAGCAGTACTTC. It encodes CASSVSTDSSYEQYF.

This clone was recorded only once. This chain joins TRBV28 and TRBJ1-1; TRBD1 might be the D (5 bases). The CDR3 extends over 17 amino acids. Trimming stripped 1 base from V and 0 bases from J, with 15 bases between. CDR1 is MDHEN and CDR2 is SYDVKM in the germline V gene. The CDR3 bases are TGTGCCAGCAGTTTATTCCCAGGGAATGGAATGAACACTGAAGCTTTCTTT. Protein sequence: CASSLFPGNGMNTEAFF.

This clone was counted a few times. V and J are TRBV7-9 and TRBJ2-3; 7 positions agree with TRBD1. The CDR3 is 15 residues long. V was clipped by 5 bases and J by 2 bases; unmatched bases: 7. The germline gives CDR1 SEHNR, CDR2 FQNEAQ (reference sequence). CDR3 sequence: CASSPGQTYTDTQYF. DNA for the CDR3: TGTGCCAGCAGCCCGGGACAGACCTACACAGATACGCAGTATTTT.

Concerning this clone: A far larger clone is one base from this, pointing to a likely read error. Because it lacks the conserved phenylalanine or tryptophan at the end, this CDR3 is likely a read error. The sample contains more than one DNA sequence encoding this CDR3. This CDR3 is CSVGDGLAEAFL. The CDR3 coding sequence is TGCAGCGTCGGGGACGGCCTGGCTGAAGCTTTCCTT. This chain joins TRBV29-1 and TRBJ1-1, with D maybe TRBD1 (5 bases). V was clipped by 6 bases and J by 6 bases, with 14 bases between them. Looked up from germline, CDR1 is SQVTM and CDR2 is ANQGSEA. This CDR3 is 12 amino acids long.

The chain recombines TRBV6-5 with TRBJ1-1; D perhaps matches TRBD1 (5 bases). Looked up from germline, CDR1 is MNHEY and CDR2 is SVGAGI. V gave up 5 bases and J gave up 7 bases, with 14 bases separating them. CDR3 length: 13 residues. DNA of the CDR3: TGTGCCAGCAGTGAATCTGGGACCAATGAAGCTTTCTTT. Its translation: CASSESGTNEAFF.

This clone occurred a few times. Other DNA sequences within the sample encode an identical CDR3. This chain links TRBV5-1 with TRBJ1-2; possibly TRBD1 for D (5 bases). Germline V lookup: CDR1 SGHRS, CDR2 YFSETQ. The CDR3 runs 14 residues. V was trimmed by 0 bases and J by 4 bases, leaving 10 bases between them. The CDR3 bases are TGCGCCAGCAGCTTGGACCCCCAGGGCTATGGCTACACCTTC. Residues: CASSLDPQGYGYTF.

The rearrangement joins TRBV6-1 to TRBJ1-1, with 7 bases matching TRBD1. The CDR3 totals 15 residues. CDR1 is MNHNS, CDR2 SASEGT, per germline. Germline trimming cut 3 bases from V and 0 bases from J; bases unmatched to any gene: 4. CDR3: CASSDTGDLNTEAFF. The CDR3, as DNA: TGTGCCAGCAGTGACACAGGGGACCTGAACACTGAAGCTTTCTTT.

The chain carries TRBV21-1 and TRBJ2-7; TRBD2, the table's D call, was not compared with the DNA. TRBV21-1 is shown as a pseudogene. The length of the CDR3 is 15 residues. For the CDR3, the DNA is TGTGCCAGCAGCACTGACGGGAGGGCCCACGACGAGCAGTACTTC. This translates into CASSTDGRAHDEQYF.

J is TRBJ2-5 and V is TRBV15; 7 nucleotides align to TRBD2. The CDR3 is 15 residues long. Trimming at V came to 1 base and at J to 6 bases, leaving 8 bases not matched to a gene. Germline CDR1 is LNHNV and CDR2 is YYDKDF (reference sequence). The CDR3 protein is CATSRAPAGRKTQYF. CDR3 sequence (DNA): TGTGCCACCAGCAGAGCCCCCGCCGGGAGGAAGACCCAGTACTTC.

CDR3 DNA sequence: TGTGCCAGCAAAACGGGGGGGCGGGAGACCCAGTACTTC. Translating gives CASKTGGRETQYF. The chain links TRBV28 to TRBJ2-5; 8 nucleotides agree with TRBD2. The germline CDR1 and CDR2 sequences are MDHEN and SYDVKM. The CDR3 extends over 13 amino acids. The V segment lost 7 bases and the J segment 5 bases; nucleotides outside the gene matches: 6.

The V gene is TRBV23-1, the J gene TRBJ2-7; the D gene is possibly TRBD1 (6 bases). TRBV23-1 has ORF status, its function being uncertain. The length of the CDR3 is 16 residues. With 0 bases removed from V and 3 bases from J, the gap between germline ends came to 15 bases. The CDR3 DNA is TGCGCCAGCAGTCAATCGGGAAGGACAGCCAGCTACGAGCAGTACTTC. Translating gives CASSQSGRTASYEQYF.

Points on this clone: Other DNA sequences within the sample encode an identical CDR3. Here the CDR3 DNA reads TGTGCCAGCAGCGTTACTGGGAATCAGCCCCAGCATTTT. Translation gives CASSVTGNQPQHF. The gene calls are TRBV9 and TRBJ1-5; no clear D. Trimming took 2 bases from V and 4 from J, leaving 7 bases between them. Per germline, CDR1 SGDLS and CDR2 YYNGEE. The CDR3 is made up of 13 amino acids.

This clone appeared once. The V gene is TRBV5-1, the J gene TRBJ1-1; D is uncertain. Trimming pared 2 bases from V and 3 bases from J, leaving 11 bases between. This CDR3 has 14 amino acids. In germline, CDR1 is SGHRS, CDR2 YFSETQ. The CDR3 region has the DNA TGCGCCAGCAGCTTTTCTGGGGAGGACACTGAAGCTTTCTTT. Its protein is CASSFSGEDTEAFF.

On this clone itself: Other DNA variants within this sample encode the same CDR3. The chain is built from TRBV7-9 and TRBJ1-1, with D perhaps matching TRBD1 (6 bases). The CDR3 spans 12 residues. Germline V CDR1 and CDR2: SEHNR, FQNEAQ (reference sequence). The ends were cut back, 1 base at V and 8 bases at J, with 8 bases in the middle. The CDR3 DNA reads TGTGCCAGCAGCTTAGAGGGGGGAGAAGCTTTCTTT. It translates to CASSLEGGEAFF.

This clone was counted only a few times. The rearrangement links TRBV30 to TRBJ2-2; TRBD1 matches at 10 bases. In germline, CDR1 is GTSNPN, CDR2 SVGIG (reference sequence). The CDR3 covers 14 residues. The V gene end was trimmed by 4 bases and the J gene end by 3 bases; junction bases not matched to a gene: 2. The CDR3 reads CAWTGTGDTGELFF. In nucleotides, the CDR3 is TGTGCCTGGACCGGGACAGGGGACACCGGGGAGCTGTTTTTT.

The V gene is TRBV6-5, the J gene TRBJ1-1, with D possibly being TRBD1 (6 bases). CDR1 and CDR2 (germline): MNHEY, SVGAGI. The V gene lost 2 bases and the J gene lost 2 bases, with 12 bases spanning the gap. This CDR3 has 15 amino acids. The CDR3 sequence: CASSYEGQLNTEAFF. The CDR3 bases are TGTGCCAGCAGTTACGAGGGACAACTAAACACTGAAGCTTTCTTT.

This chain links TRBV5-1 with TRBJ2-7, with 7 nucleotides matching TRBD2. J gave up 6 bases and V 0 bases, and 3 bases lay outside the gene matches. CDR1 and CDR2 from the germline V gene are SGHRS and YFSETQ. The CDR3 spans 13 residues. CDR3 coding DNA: TGCGCCAGCAGCTTGGCGTCTAGCGGCGAGCAGTACTTC. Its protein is CASSLASSGEQYF.

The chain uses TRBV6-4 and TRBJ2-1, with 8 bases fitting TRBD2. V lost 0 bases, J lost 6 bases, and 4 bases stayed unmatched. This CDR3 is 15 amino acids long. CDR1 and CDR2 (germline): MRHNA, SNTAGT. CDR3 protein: CASSDSSGGVNEQFF. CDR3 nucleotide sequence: TGTGCCAGCAGTGACTCTTCCGGGGGGGTCAATGAGCAGTTCTTC.

This CDR3 is CASSQGQGETQYF. CDR3 nucleotide sequence: TGCGCCAGCAGCCAGGGACAAGGGGAGACCCAGTACTTC. V is TRBV5-1 and J is TRBJ2-5; tentatively, D is TRBD1 (6 bases). Germline V lookup: CDR1 SGHRS, CDR2 YFSETQ. Trimming cost V 4 bases and J 5 bases, with 12 bases left between them. This CDR3 region has 13 residues.

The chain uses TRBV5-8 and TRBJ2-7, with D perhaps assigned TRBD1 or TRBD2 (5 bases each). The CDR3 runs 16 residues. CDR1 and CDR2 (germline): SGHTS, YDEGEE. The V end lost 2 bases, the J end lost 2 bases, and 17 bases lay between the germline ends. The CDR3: CASSFQDGTGAYEQYF. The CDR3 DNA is TGTGCCAGCAGCTTTCAAGACGGGACCGGCGCCTACGAGCAGTACTTC.